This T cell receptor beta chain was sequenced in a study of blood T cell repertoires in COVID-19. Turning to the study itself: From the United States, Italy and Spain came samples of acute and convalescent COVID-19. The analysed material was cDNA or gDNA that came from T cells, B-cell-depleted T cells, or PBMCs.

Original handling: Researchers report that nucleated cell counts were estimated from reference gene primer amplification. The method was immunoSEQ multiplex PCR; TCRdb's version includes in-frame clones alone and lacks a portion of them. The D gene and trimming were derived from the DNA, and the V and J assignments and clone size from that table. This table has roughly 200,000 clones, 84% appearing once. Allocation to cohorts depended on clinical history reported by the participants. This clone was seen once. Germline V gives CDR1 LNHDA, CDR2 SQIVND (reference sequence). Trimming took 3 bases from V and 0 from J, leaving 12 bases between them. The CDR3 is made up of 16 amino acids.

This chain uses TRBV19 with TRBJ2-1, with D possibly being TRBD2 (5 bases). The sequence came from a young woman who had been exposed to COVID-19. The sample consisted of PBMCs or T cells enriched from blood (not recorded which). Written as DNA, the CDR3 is TGTGCCAGTAGTATCTTCGGGGATTACTCCTACAATGAGCAGTTCTTC. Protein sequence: CASSIFGDYSYNEQFF.